This TCR beta chain was documented in a study of blood T cell repertoires in COVID-19. Study in general: The analysed material was cDNA or gDNA that came from T cells, B-cell-depleted T cells, or PBMCs.

V shed 0 bases and J shed 3 bases, with 9 bases lying between them. This CDR3 has 15 amino acids. Germline V gives CDR1 SGHRS, CDR2 YFSETQ. Clones were sequenced by immunoSEQ multiplex PCR, and TCRdb holds only the in-frame ones, with some missing. Of about 66,000 clones in the sample, just under 90% were seen once. This chain connects TRBV5-1 to TRBJ2-2; a possible D gene is TRBD2 (5 bases). This clonotype originated in a man between 60 and 70 years old with acute or convalescent COVID-19. Sequencing was done on a sample of peripheral blood. DNA of the CDR3: TGCGCCAGCAGCTTGGTCGAGGGATACACCGGGGAGCTGTTTTTT. Amino acid sequence: CASSLVEGYTGELFF.